Sequencing of this T cell receptor beta chain was carried out in a study of PD-1 blockade in mismatch repair-deficient tumors (TCRdb year 2017). For context, the study as a whole: Between late 2013 and 2016, 80 to 90 consecutive patients with approximately 12 mismatch repair-deficient cancer types, all previously treated and progressing, were enrolled in the trial. Tumor-associated T cell clones in the peripheral blood of patients responding to PD-1 blockade were tracked using deep sequencing of TCR CDR3 regions. Beyond this particular receptor, the publication reports: Clones residing in the tumor, which were often undetectable in blood before treatment, expanded quickly after pembrolizumab and then contracted, generally before radiologic responses.

Mismatch repair deficiency in every enrolled patient was established by polymerase chain reaction or immunohistochemistry. Three patients who responded to pembrolizumab therapy underwent TCR sequencing. In the phase II trial, pembrolizumab PD-1 blockade was tested prospectively in advanced mismatch repair-deficient cancers, no matter which tissue of origin the cancers came from. Serial peripheral blood T cell samples were collected before and at multiple times after starting PD-1 blockade. Blood sampling times were reported as weeks after the first pembrolizumab dose. The germline V end is reduced by 6 bases and the J end by 9 bases; junction bases left unmatched: 8. The CDR3, cysteine through phenylalanine, is 13 amino acids long. The read is trimmed to its CDR3 DNA, 39 bases read in frame from base 1. The germline V gene gives CDR1 as SNHLY and CDR2 as FYNNEI. Libraries were constructed by the immunoSEQ multiplex PCR assay. TCRdb holds this immuneACCESS table with in-frame rearrangements only. Some clones are missing; in checked studies, unresolved V genes explain under half, and the rest has no known cause. For this sample there are 80,000 to 130,000 clones; 82% appear just once. The ten largest clones add up to roughly 6.3% of the sample.

With respect to this clone: What antigen it recognizes has not been identified. Qualities for individual bases were not recorded, and no much larger clone is one base off.

The sample consisted of peripheral blood, taken roughly 35 weeks after starting pembrolizumab. The V and J segments used are TRBV2 and TRBJ2-1; TRBD1 fits 7 bases in the junction. This TCR was recovered from an adult with mismatch repair-deficient cancer. The DNA is TGTGCCAGCAGCTCGACAGGGAACGGTGAGCAGTTCTTC. This yields the protein CASSSTGNGEQFF.